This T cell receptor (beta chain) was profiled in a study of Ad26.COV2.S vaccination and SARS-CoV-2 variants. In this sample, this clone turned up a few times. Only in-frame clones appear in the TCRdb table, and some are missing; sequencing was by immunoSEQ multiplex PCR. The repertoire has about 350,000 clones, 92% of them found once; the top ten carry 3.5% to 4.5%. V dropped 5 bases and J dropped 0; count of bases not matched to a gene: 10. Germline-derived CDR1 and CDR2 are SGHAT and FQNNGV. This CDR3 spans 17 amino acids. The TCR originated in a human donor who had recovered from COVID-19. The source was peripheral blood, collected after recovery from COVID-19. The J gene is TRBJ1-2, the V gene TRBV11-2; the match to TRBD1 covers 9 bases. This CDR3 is CASSHLRDRASNYGYTF. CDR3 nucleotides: TGTGCCAGCAGCCACTTAAGGGACAGGGCATCTAACTATGGCTACACCTTC.